The present entry profiles one T cell receptor (beta chain) with its context. The sample is drawn from a study of T cell changes during pregnancy in multiple sclerosis. The protocol was immunoSEQ multiplex PCR, while the TCRdb copy is restricted to in-frame clones and leaves out a portion. The sample lists about 18,000 clones, 88% occurring once. The CDR3 loop spans 13 amino acids. Germline V gives CDR1 SGHRS, CDR2 YFSETQ. V lost 5 bases, J lost 5 bases, and 4 bases stayed unmatched. The receptor's source is a female donor in good health, enrolled as a control in a pregnancy study. The material was CD4+ T cells from peripheral blood mononuclear cells, obtained in the first trimester of pregnancy. The chain couples TRBV5-1 to TRBJ2-5; the match to TRBD1 covers 9 bases. The DNA for the CDR3 is TGCGCCAGCAGTACCGACAGGGGGGAGACCCAGTACTTC. Its protein is CASSTDRGETQYF.